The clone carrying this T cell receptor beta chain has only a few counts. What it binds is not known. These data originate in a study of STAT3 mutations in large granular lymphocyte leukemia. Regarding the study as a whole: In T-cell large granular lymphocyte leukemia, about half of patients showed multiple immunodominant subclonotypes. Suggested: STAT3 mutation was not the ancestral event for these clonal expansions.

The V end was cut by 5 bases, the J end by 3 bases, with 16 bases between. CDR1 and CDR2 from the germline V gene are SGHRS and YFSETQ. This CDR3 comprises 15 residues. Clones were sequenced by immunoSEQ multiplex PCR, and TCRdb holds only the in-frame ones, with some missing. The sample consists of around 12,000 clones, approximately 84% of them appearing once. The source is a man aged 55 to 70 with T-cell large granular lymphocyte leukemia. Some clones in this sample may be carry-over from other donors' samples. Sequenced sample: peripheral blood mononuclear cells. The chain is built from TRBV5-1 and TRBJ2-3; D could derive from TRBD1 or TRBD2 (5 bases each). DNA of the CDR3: TGCGCCAGCAGTCCCGGGACCCCTAGGACAGATACGCAGTATTTT. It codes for CASSPGTPRTDTQYF.